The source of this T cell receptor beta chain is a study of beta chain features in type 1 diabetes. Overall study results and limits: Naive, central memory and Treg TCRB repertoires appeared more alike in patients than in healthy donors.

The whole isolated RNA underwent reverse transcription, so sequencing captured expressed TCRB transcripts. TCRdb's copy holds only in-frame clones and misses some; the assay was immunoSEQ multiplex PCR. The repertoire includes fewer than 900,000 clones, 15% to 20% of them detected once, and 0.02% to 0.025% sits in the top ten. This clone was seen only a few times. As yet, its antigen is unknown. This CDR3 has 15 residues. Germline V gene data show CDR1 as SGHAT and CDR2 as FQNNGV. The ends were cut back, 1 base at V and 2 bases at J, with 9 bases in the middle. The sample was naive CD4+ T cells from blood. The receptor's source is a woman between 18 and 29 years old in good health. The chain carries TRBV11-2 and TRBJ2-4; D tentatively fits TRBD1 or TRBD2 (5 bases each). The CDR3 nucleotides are TGTGCCAGCAGCTTAGGGGGCGGGTCCAAAAACATTCAGTACTTC. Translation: CASSLGGGSKNIQYF.